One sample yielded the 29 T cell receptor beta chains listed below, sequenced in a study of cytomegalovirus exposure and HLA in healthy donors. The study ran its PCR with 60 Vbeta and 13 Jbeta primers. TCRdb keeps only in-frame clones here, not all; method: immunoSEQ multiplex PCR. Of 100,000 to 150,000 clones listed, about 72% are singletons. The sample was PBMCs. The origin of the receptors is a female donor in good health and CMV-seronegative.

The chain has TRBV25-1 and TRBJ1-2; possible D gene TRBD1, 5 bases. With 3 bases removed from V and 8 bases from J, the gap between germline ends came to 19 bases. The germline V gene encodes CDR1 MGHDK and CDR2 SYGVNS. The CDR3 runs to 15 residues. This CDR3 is CASSEGGRTFEGYTF. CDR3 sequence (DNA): TGTGCCAGCAGTGAGGGGGGACGGACCTTCGAAGGCTACACCTTC.

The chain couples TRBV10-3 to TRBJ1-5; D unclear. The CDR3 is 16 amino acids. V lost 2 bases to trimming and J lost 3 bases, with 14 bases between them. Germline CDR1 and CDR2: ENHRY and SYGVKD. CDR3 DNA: TGTGCCATCAGTGAGGGGGTAGGGAGCTCCAATCAGCCCCAGCATTTT. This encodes CAISEGVGSSNQPQHF.

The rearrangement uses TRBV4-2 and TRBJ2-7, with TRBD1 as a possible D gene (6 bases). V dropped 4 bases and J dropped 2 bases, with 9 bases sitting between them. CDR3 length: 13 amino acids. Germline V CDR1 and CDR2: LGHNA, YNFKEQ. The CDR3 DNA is TGTGCCAGCAGCCGGGACAAAGCCTACGAGCAGTACTTC. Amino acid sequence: CASSRDKAYEQYF.

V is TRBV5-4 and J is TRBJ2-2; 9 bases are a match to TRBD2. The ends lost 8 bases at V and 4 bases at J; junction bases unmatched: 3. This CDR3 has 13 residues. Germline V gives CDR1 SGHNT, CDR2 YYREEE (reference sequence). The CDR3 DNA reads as TGTGCCAGTCCTAGCGGGACCACCGGGGAGCTGTTTTTT. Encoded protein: CASPSGTTGELFF.

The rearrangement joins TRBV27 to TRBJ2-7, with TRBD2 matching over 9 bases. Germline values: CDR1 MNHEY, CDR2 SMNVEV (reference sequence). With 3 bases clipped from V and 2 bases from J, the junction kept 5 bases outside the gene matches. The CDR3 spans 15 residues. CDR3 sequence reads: CASSLEGGRAYEQYF. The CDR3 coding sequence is TGTGCCAGCAGTTTGGAGGGCGGGAGGGCCTACGAGCAGTACTTC.

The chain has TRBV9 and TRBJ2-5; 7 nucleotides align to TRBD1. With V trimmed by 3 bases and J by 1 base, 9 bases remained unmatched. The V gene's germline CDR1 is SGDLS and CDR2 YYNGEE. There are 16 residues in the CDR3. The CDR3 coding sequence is TGTGCCAGCAGCGGTATAACAGGGGAAGCCCAAGAGACCCAGTACTTC. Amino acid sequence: CASSGITGEAQETQYF.

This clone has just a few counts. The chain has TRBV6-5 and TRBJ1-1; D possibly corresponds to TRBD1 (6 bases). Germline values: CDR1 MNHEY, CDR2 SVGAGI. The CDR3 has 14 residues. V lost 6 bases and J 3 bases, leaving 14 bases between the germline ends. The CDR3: CASRRGGRDTEAFF. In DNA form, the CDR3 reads TGTGCCAGCAGAAGGGGGGGTAGGGACACTGAAGCTTTCTTT.

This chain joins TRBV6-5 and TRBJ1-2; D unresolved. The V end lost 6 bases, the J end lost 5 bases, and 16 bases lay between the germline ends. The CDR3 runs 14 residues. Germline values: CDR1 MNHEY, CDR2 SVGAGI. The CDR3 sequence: CASSDRSRLYGYTF. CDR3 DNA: TGTGCCAGCAGCGATAGATCGCGGCTGTATGGCTACACCTTC.

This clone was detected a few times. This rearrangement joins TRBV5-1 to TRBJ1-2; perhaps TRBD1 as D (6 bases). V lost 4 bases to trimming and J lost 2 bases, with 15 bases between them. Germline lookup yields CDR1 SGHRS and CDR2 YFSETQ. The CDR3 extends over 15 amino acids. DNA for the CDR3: TGCGCCAGCAGCCCGGGGGGGGGCGTCAACTATGGCTACACCTTC. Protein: CASSPGGGVNYGYTF.

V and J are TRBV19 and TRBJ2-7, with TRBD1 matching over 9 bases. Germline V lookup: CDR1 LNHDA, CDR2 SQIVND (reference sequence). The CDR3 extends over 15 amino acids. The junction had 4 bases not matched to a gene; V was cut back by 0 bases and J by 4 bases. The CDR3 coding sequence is TGTGCCAGTAGTATAGAACAGGGGGCGTCTTACGAGCAGTACTTC. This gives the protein CASSIEQGASYEQYF.

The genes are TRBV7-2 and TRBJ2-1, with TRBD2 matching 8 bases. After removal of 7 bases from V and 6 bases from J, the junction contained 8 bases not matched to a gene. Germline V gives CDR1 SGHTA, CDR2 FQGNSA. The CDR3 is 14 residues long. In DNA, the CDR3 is TGTGCCAGCATCGTTCTAGCGGGCCCCAATGAGCAGTTCTTC. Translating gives CASIVLAGPNEQFF.

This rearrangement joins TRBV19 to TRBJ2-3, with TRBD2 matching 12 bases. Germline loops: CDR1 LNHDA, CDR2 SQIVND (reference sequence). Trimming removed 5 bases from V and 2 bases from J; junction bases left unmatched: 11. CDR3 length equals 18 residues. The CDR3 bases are TGTGCCAGTAGTCGCCGCTCAACTAGCGGGAGGTACACAGATACGCAGTATTTT. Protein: CASSRRSTSGRYTDTQYF.

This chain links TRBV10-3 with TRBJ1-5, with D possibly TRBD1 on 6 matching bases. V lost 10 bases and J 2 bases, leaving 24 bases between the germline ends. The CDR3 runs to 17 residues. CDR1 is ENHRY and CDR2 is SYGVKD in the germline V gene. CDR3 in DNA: TGTGCCACGGAGAAATTACCGATGCAGGGGTGCAATCAGCCCCAGCATTTT. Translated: CATEKLPMQGCNQPQHF.

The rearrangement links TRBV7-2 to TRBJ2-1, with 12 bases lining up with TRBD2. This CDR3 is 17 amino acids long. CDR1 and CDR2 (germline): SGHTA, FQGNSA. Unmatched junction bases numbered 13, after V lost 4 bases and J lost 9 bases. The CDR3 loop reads CASSSQPLAGGSFEQFF. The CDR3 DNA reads TGTGCCAGCAGCTCCCAACCTCTAGCGGGAGGGTCGTTTGAGCAGTTCTTC.

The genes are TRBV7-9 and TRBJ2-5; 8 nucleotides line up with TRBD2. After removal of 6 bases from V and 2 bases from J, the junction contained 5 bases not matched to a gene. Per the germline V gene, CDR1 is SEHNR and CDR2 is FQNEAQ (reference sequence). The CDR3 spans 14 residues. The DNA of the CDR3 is TGTGCCAGCAGAGCGGGAGTGGGGCAAGAGACCCAGTACTTC. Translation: CASRAGVGQETQYF.

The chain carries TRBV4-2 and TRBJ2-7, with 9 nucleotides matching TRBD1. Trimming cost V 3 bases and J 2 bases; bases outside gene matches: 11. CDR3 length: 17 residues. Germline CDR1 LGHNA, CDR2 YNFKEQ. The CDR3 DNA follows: TGTGCCAGCAGCCATGGGGCTCGGGGACAGGGACCCTACGAGCAGTACTTC. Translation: CASSHGARGQGPYEQYF.

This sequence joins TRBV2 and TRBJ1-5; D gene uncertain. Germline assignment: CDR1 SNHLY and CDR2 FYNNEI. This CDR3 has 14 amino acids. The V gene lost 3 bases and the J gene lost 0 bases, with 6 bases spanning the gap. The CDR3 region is CASSEILSNQPQHF. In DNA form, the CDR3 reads TGTGCCAGCAGTGAGATACTTAGCAATCAGCCCCAGCATTTT.

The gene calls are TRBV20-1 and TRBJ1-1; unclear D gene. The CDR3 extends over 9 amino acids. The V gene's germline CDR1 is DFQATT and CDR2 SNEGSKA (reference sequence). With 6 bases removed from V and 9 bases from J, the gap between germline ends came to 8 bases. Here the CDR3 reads CSAQRQAFF. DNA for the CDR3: TGCAGTGCGCAGAGGCAAGCTTTCTTT.

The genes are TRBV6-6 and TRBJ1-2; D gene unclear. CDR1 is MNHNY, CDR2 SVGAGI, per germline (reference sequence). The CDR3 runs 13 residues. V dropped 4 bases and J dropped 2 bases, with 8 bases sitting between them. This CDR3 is CASSLIANYGYTF. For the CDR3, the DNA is TGTGCCAGCAGTTTGATAGCGAACTATGGCTACACCTTC.

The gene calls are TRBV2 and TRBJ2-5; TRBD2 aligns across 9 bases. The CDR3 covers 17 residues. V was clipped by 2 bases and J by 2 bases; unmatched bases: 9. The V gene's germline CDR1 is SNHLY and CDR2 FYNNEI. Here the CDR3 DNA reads TGTGCCAGCAGTGAACTCCCTAGCGGGGCGAAACAAGAGACCCAGTACTTC. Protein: CASSELPSGAKQETQYF.

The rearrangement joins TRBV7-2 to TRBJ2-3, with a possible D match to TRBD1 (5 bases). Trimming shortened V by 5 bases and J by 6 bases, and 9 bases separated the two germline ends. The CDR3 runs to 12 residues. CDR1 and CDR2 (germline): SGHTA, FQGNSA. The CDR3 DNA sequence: TGTGCCAGCAGCCCGCAGGGTGATACGCAGTATTTT. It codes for CASSPQGDTQYF.

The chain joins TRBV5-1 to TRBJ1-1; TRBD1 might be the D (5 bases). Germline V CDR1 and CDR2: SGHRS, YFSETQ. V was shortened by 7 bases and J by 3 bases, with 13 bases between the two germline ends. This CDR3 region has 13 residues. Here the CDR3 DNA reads TGCGCCAGCTGCCTTGGGGGGGACACTGAAGCTTTCTTT. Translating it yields CASCLGGDTEAFF. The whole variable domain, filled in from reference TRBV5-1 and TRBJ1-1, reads KAGVTQTPRYLIKTRGQQVTLSCSPISGHRSVSWYQQTPGQGLQFLFEYFSETQRNKGNFPGRFSGRQFSNSRSEMNVSTLELGDSALYLCASCLGGDTEAFFGQGTRLTVV.

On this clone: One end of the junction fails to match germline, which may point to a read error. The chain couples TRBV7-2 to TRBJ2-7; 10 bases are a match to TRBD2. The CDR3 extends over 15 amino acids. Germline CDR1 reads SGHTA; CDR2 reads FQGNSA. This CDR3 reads CASSVAGGWTYEQYF. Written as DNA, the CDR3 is TGTGCCAGCAGCGTAGCGGGAGGCTGGACCTACGAGCAGTACTTC.

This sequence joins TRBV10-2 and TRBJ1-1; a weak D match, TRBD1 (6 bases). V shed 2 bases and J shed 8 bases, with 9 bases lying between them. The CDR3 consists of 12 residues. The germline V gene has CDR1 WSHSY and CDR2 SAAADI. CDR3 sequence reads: CASSETRGEAFF. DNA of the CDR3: TGCGCCAGCAGTGAGACCAGGGGAGAAGCTTTCTTT.

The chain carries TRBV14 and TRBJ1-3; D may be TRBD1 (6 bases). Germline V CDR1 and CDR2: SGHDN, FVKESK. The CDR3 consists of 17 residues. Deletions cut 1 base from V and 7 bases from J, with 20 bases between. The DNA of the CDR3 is TGTGCCAGCAGCCAAGCTTCGTTTAGGACAGTACGGAACACCATATATTTT. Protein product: CASSQASFRTVRNTIYF. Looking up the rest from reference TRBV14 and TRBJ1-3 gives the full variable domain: EAGVTQFPSHSVIEKGQTVTLRCDPISGHDNLYWYRRVMGKEIKFLLHFVKESKQDESGMPNNRFLAERTGGTYSTLKVQPAELEDSGVYFCASSQASFRTVRNTIYFGEGSWLTVV.

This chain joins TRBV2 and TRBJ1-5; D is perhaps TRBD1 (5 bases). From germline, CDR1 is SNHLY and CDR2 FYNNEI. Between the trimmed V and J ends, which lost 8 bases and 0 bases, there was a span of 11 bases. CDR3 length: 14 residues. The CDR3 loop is CASGQGSSNQPQHF. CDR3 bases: TGTGCCAGCGGGCAGGGAAGTAGCAATCAGCCCCAGCATTTT.

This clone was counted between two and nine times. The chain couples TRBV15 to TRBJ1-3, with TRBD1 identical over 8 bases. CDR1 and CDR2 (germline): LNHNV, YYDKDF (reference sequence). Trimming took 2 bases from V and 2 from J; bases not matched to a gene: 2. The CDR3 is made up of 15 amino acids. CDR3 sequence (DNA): TGTGCCACCAGCAGAAGGACAGGGCCTGGAAACACCATATATTTT. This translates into CATSRRTGPGNTIYF.

CDR3 DNA: TGTGCCTGGAGGCTACAGGGGGAGGGTGCTGAAGCTTTCTTT. Residues: CAWRLQGEGAEAFF. The chain couples TRBV30 to TRBJ1-1; 8 nucleotides line up with TRBD1. V lost 3 bases, J lost 6 bases, and 9 bases stayed unmatched. Germline CDR1 reads GTSNPN; CDR2 reads SVGIG (reference sequence). CDR3 size: 14 residues. The full variable domain, with the rest looked up from reference TRBV30 and TRBJ1-1, is SQTIHQWPATLVQPVGSPLSLECTVEGTSNPNLYWYRQAAGRGLQLLFYSVGIGQISSEVPQNLSASRPQDRQFILSSKKLLLSDSGFYLCAWRLQGEGAEAFFGQGTRLTVV.

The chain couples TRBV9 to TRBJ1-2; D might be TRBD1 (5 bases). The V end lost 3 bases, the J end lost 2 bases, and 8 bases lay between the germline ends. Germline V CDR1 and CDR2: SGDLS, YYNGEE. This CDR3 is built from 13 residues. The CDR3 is CASSEDKNYGYTF. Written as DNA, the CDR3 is TGTGCCAGCAGCGAGGACAAAAACTATGGCTACACCTTC.